The T cell receptor (beta chain) under discussion was sequenced for a study of graft-versus-host responses after intestinal transplantation. Method: immunoSEQ multiplex PCR; TCRdb's copy keeps in-frame clones and lacks some. Among around 13,000 clones, 70% to 75% were seen once, and the ten largest hold roughly 7.6%. Tissue processing of the graft released intraepithelial and lamina propria lymphocytes from it. Points from the study as a whole: Patients with graft-donor T cell macrochimerism had high graft-versus-host to host-versus-graft clonal ratios in allografts.

The V end lost 4 bases, the J end lost 3 bases, and 24 bases lay between the germline ends. The CDR3 length is 19 residues. The germline CDR1 and CDR2 sequences are MGHRA and YSYEKL. To note about this clone: The antigen remains unidentified.

The V gene is TRBV4-1, the J gene TRBJ2-2; perhaps TRBD2 as D (7 bases). The sample was ileum tissue, taken 16 days after intestinal transplant. The sequence was obtained from a human patient who received an intestinal transplant, so some T cells may come from the graft donor. DNA of the CDR3: TGCGCCAGCAGCCCCGTGAGTGGGGGGGCCCGTTGGGACACCGGGGAGCTGTTTTTT. It specifies CASSPVSGGARWDTGELFF.